Below are 2 T cell receptor beta chains sequenced from a single sample in a study of lymphopenia after photon versus proton radiotherapy. Measured with immunoSEQ multiplex PCR; TCRdb has only the in-frame clones, and not every one. The sample lists 68,000 or so clones, roughly 88% seen once, with approximately 2.6% in the top ten. Material: peripheral blood, obtained from a patient treated with photon-based radiotherapy. All receptors derive from a woman in her seventies with pancreatic cancer.

The chain recombines TRBV6-5 with TRBJ2-1; 11 nucleotides align to TRBD2. The length of the CDR3 is 15 residues. The V gene's germline CDR1 is MNHEY and CDR2 SVGAGI. J lost 6 bases, V lost 2 bases, and 3 bases had no gene match. The CDR3 loop is CASSYGTSGFNEQFF. The CDR3 DNA reads TGTGCCAGCAGTTACGGGACTAGCGGTTTCAATGAGCAGTTCTTC.

The chain carries TRBV5-5 and TRBJ2-5; the match to TRBD1 covers 7 bases. V lost 3 bases to trimming and J lost 5 bases; unmatched junction nucleotides: 7. From germline, CDR1 is SGHKS and CDR2 YYEKEE (reference sequence). The CDR3 covers 14 residues. The CDR3 loop is CASSWRQGYETQYF. The DNA of the CDR3 is TGTGCCAGCAGCTGGAGACAGGGTTACGAGACCCAGTACTTC.